One T cell receptor beta chain is described in this entry. The sample originates from a study of control samples from healthy donors and cancer patients. V lost 0 bases to trimming and J lost 6 bases, with 12 bases between them. Germline V gene sequence: CDR1 KGHSH, CDR2 LQKENI. The CDR3 sequence is 15 residues long. Generated by immunoSEQ multiplex PCR, the TCRdb table keeps only in-frame clones and is missing some. The sample has about 45,000 clones; about 91% are singletons. The origin of this receptor is a woman aged 35 to 49 with head and neck cancer. This chain uses TRBV18 with TRBJ1-5; D uncertain. Sequencing input: PBMCs. The CDR3 sequence is CASSPPGQPSQPQHF. CDR3 in DNA: TGTGCCAGCTCACCACCCGGGCAGCCCAGTCAGCCCCAGCATTTT.